One sample yielded the 5 T cell receptor beta chains listed below, sequenced in a study of cytomegalovirus exposure and HLA in healthy donors. Using immunoSEQ multiplex PCR, the repertoire was profiled, and TCRdb retains in-frame clones only, with some absent. The sample includes around 160,000 clones, around 90% of them seen just once. Sequenced material: PBMCs. All receptors come from a woman between 18 and 29 years old in good health and CMV-seropositive.

The rearrangement links TRBV6-4 to TRBJ1-6; D is undetermined. V lost 5 bases, J lost 10 bases, and 12 bases lay in between. Per the germline V gene, CDR1 is MRHNA and CDR2 is SNTAGT. The CDR3 has 13 amino acids. Here the CDR3 DNA reads TGTGCCAGCAGTCAAAACAGCGGCTCACCCCTCCACTTT. Translation: CASSQNSGSPLHF.

The chain links TRBV19 to TRBJ1-2; possible D gene TRBD1, 6 bases. Per the germline V gene, CDR1 is LNHDA and CDR2 is SQIVND (reference sequence). V shed 6 bases and J shed 7 bases, with 18 bases lying between them. The CDR3 runs to 14 residues. The chain's CDR3 is CASRSGQTFGGYTF. The CDR3 DNA sequence: TGTGCCAGTAGATCAGGACAGACCTTTGGTGGCTACACCTTC.

This chain connects TRBV7-3 to TRBJ2-1; 11 nucleotides align to TRBD2. The CDR3 runs to 15 residues. V dropped 8 bases and J dropped 8; count of bases not matched to a gene: 11. CDR1 SGHTA and CDR2 FQGTGA come from the germline V gene. The CDR3 sequence: CASEFGTSGWDEQFF. Written as DNA, the CDR3 is TGTGCCAGCGAATTTGGGACTAGCGGATGGGATGAGCAGTTCTTC.

V is TRBV27 and J is TRBJ2-7, with D possibly being TRBD1 (5 bases). CDR3 length: 13 residues. Trimming cost V 2 bases and J 10 bases, with 15 bases left between them. The germline CDR1 and CDR2 sequences are MNHEY and SMNVEV (reference sequence). The DNA for the CDR3 is TGTGCCAGCAGTTTAGGGGCGTGGGAAGCCCAGTACTTC. Translated: CASSLGAWEAQYF.

The chain carries TRBV14 and TRBJ2-3, with D unresolved. The CDR3 runs to 12 residues. Trimming shortened V by 1 base and J by 9 bases, and 8 bases separated the two germline ends. Germline V gene lookup returns CDR1 SGHDN and CDR2 FVKESK. CDR3 amino acids: CASSQAHLTQYF. CDR3 nucleotide sequence: TGTGCCAGCAGCCAAGCGCACTTAACGCAGTATTTT.